The 11 T cell receptor beta chains given below trace back to one sample, sequenced in a study of monozygotic twins with inflammatory bowel disease. TCRdb reanalyzed the 5' RACE reads and collapses them to one entry per CDR3 protein, without DNA. This sample's clone table lists about 380,000 distinct CDR3 sequences. The sequenced material came from blood. These receptors came from a human donor with ulcerative colitis or Crohn's disease, or a healthy co-twin of an affected twin (not recorded which).

The rearrangement joins TRBV7-2 to TRBJ2-1; TCRdb's assignment of TRBD2 cannot be checked, as there is no DNA. The length of the CDR3 is 15 residues. Germline-derived CDR1 and CDR2 are SGHTA and FQGNSA. The CDR3 loop reads CASSLTSGAHNEQFF.

The rearrangement uses TRBV19 and TRBJ2-7; the TRBD1 assignment by TCRdb is unverifiable without DNA. This CDR3 comprises 16 residues. Germline-derived CDR1 and CDR2 are LNHDA and SQIVND (reference sequence). The CDR3 protein is CASSIGRGEGSYEQYF.

This chain connects TRBV5-1 to TRBJ2-1; TCRdb gives TRBD2 as the D gene, but with no DNA this cannot be confirmed. The CDR3 is made up of 15 amino acids. The germline V gene has CDR1 SGHRS and CDR2 YFSETQ. The CDR3 here is CASSLVLAGENEQFF.

The rearrangement uses TRBV4-3 and TRBJ2-1; TCRdb indicates TRBD2, and absent DNA this call remains unverified. CDR1 is LGHNA and CDR2 is YSLEER in the germline V gene. This CDR3 is built from 15 residues. Here the CDR3 reads CASSRGLAGANEQFF.

The chain employs TRBV6-5 and TRBJ2-1. The CDR3 length is 16 residues. CDR1 and CDR2 from the germline V gene are MNHEY and SVGAGI. The CDR3 sequence is CASSYSLVSNYNEQFF.

The chain carries TRBV5-1 and TRBJ1-1; TCRdb returns TRBD1, unconfirmable since there is no DNA. The CDR3 runs to 15 residues. Germline V gives CDR1 SGHRS, CDR2 YFSETQ. The CDR3 spells CASSLEGTINTEAFF.

The CDR3 here is CASRRTGNMNTEAFF. The J gene is TRBJ1-1, the V gene TRBV7-9; absent DNA, TCRdb's TRBD1 call cannot be checked. Per the germline V gene, CDR1 is SEHNR and CDR2 is FQNEAQ (reference sequence). There are 15 residues in the CDR3.

CDR3 sequence: CASSVAFYSQETQYF. The chain carries TRBV9 and TRBJ2-5. From germline, CDR1 is SGDLS and CDR2 YYNGEE. The CDR3 contains 15 residues.

The J gene is TRBJ2-2, the V gene TRBV7-9; TCRdb's D gene call, TRBD1, goes unchecked for lack of DNA. The CDR3 covers 14 residues. Germline assignment: CDR1 SEHNR and CDR2 FQNEAQ (reference sequence). The CDR3 reads CASRGEGSTGELFF.

The chain carries TRBV7-3 and TRBJ2-1; without DNA, the TCRdb call of TRBD2 cannot be checked. Germline loops: CDR1 SGHTA, CDR2 FQGTGA. CDR3 length equals 13 residues. The CDR3 loop is CASSRGDYNEQFF.

The rearrangement links TRBV12-3 or TRBV12-4 to TRBJ2-2. The CDR3 consists of 13 residues. The CDR3 spells CASSREVSGELFF.